Below, 25 T cell receptor beta chains from the same sample are listed, as sequenced in a study of blood T cell repertoires in COVID-19. Repertoires were generated with immunoSEQ multiplex PCR, while TCRdb's copy carries only in-frame clones and drops some. The sample lists about 250,000 clones, over 80% occurring once. What was sequenced was peripheral blood. These receptors originate from a man aged 40-50 years with acute or convalescent COVID-19.

The rearrangement uses TRBV7-9 and TRBJ2-1; 7 nucleotides agree with TRBD2. The ends lost 3 bases at V and 7 bases at J; junction bases unmatched: 9. CDR3 size: 15 residues. The germline gives CDR1 SEHNR, CDR2 FQNEAQ (reference sequence). The CDR3 DNA is TGTGCCAGCAGCTTTCCCCCCGGACTAGGGAATGAGCAGTTCTTC. It yields the protein CASSFPPGLGNEQFF.

This chain links TRBV7-8 with TRBJ2-7, with 7 nucleotides matching TRBD2. Germline V CDR1 and CDR2: SGHVS, FQNEAQ. Trimming removed 2 bases from V and 4 bases from J; junction bases left unmatched: 5. The CDR3 sequence is 14 residues long. The CDR3 sequence: CASSLIGRRYEQYF. As DNA, the CDR3 is TGTGCCAGCAGCTTAATCGGGAGGAGGTACGAGCAGTACTTC. The whole variable domain, filled in from reference TRBV7-8 and TRBJ2-7, reads GAGVSQSPRYKVAKRGQDVALRCDPISGHVSLFWYQQALGQGPEFLTYFQNEAQLDKSGLPSDRFFAERPEGSVSTLKIQRTQQEDSAVYLCASSLIGRRYEQYFGPGTRLTVT.

The chain carries TRBV9 and TRBJ2-7; perhaps TRBD2 as D (5 bases). Trimming removed 3 bases at V and 6 bases at J, with 7 bases between. The V gene's germline CDR1 is SGDLS and CDR2 YYNGEE. The CDR3 contains 11 residues. The CDR3 region is CASSAAGEQYF. The CDR3 DNA sequence: TGTGCCAGCAGCGCGGCGGGCGAGCAGTACTTC.

V is TRBV5-1 and J is TRBJ2-5; 11 bases line up with TRBD2. V trimming: 4 bases; J trimming: 2 bases; junction bases outside the gene matches: 7. The CDR3 is made up of 16 amino acids. The germline gives CDR1 SGHRS, CDR2 YFSETQ. CDR3 in amino acids: CASSPRLAGRQETQYF. CDR3 coding DNA: TGCGCCAGCAGCCCGAGACTAGCGGGACGGCAAGAGACCCAGTACTTC.

The chain links TRBV30 to TRBJ1-2; 9 bases line up with TRBD1. The CDR3 length is 12 residues. The V gene end was trimmed by 2 bases and the J gene end by 8 bases; junction bases not matched to a gene: 3. Germline V gives CDR1 GTSNPN, CDR2 SVGIG (reference sequence). CDR3: CAWSRGQGGYTF. CDR3 DNA sequence: TGTGCCTGGAGTCGGGGACAGGGAGGCTACACCTTC.

This clone was seen more than once but under ten times. This sequence joins TRBV7-8 and TRBJ2-7; possible D gene TRBD2, 5 bases. The CDR3 totals 13 residues. Germline CDR1 is SGHVS and CDR2 is FQNEAQ. Trimming left V 5 bases short and J 4 bases short, with 12 bases between. This CDR3 is CASSTRGRYEQYF. CDR3 nucleotide sequence: TGTGCCAGCAGCACCAGAGGGAGATACGAGCAGTACTTC.

The chain recombines TRBV19 with TRBJ2-2, with 11 bases lining up with TRBD2. The V gene end was trimmed by 5 bases and the J gene end by 2 bases; junction bases not matched to a gene: 10. This CDR3 has 18 residues. Looked up from germline, CDR1 is LNHDA and CDR2 is SQIVND (reference sequence). CDR3 loop: CASSSSGTSGYNTGELFF. CDR3 sequence (DNA): TGTGCCAGTAGTTCATCTGGGACTAGCGGATATAACACCGGGGAGCTGTTTTTT.

The genes are TRBV5-1 and TRBJ1-1, with D maybe TRBD1 (6 bases). CDR3 size: 13 residues. Germline V CDR1 and CDR2: SGHRS, YFSETQ. The V gene lost 4 bases and the J gene lost 1 base, with 8 bases spanning the gap. The CDR3: CASSGQPNTEAFF. CDR3 sequence (DNA): TGCGCCAGCAGCGGACAGCCGAACACTGAAGCTTTCTTT.

V is TRBV4-1 and J is TRBJ2-5; TRBD1 aligns across 8 bases. This CDR3 has 15 amino acids. The V and J ends lost 4 bases and 5 bases, in that order; junction bases with no gene match: 9. Germline V CDR1 and CDR2: MGHRA, YSYEKL. CDR3 region: CASSRTTGAQETQYF. CDR3 nucleotides: TGCGCCAGCAGCCGAACGACAGGGGCACAGGAGACCCAGTACTTC.

The chain uses TRBV10-3 and TRBJ2-7; 9 nucleotides align to TRBD2. Germline CDR1 reads ENHRY; CDR2 reads SYGVKD. V lost 6 bases and J lost 7; bases outside the gene matches: 19. The CDR3 loop spans 17 amino acids. The CDR3 here is CAIRLDPAGGRAGEQYF. CDR3 nucleotide sequence: TGTGCCATCAGACTAGACCCCGCAGGCGGGAGGGCCGGGGAGCAGTACTTC.

The CDR3 reads CASSFRQTNTEAFF. CDR3 coding DNA: TGTGCCAGCAGTTTCAGACAGACGAACACTGAAGCTTTCTTT. This rearrangement joins TRBV27 to TRBJ1-1, with D tentatively TRBD1 (5 bases). CDR3 length: 14 residues. Per the germline V gene, CDR1 is MNHEY and CDR2 is SMNVEV (reference sequence). The germline V and J ends were trimmed by 3 bases and 1 base, with 9 bases remaining between them.

The chain links TRBV3-1 (or the pseudogene TRBV3-2) to TRBJ1-2, with D possibly being TRBD1 (6 bases). The germline CDR1 and CDR2 sequences are LGHDT and YNNKEL (reference sequence). The CDR3 has 15 amino acids. The ends were cut back, 2 bases at V and 6 bases at J, with 16 bases in the middle. The CDR3 loop reads CASSQLQGAGDGYTF. CDR3 coding DNA: TGTGCCAGCAGCCAATTACAGGGAGCAGGAGATGGCTACACCTTC.

The rearrangement joins TRBV19 to TRBJ2-1, with TRBD2 matching 9 bases. CDR3 size: 15 residues. V shed 3 bases and J 7 bases; nucleotides not matched to a gene: 7. Germline-derived CDR1 and CDR2 are LNHDA and SQIVND (reference sequence). The CDR3 spells CASSIRRLAANEQFF. The CDR3 nucleotides are TGTGCCAGTAGTATTAGGAGACTAGCGGCAAATGAGCAGTTCTTC.

The chain couples TRBV19 to TRBJ1-1; D possibly corresponds to TRBD1 (6 bases). Trimming shortened V by 6 bases and J by 4 bases, and 12 bases separated the two germline ends. This CDR3 is 13 amino acids long. The germline V gene encodes CDR1 LNHDA and CDR2 SQIVND (reference sequence). Here the CDR3 DNA reads TGTGCCAGTAGCCCCAGGGGCAGCACTGAAGCTTTCTTT. This sequence encodes CASSPRGSTEAFF.

This clone was counted once. Being one base from a much bigger clone, this may be a read error. Other DNA sequences in the same sample also yield this CDR3. The genes are TRBV7-2 and TRBJ2-5; D uncertain. This CDR3 is built from 11 residues. V lost 4 bases and J lost 2, with 2 bases in between. In germline, CDR1 is SGHTA, CDR2 FQGNSA. CDR3 sequence reads: CASSSQETQYF. In DNA, the CDR3 is TGTGCCAGCAGCTCACAAGAGACCCAGTACTTC.

This chain links TRBV18 with TRBJ2-6; TRBD1 aligns across 8 bases. CDR1 KGHSH and CDR2 LQKENI come from the germline V gene. The CDR3 runs 19 residues. After removal of 1 base from V and 3 bases from J, the junction contained 11 bases not matched to a gene. CDR3 sequence: CASSPLPMTGDRGANVLTF. In DNA form, the CDR3 reads TGTGCCAGCTCACCACTCCCGATGACAGGGGACCGTGGGGCCAACGTCCTGACTTTC. Full variable domain (outside the CDR3, taken from reference TRBV18 and TRBJ2-6): NAGVMQNPRHLVRRRGQEARLRCSPMKGHSHVYWYRQLPEEGLKFMVYLQKENIIDESGMPKERFSAEFPKEGPSILRIQQVVRGDSAAYFCASSPLPMTGDRGANVLTFGAGSRLTVL.

The sample holds one count of this clone. The V call is TRBV7-4, the J call TRBJ1-5; no clear D gene. The CDR3 sequence is 15 residues long. Trimming cost V 5 bases and J 4 bases, with 15 bases left between them. Germline V lookup: CDR1 SGHVT, CDR2 SQSDAQ. The CDR3 spells CASSQEEKGNQPQHF. The CDR3 DNA reads as TGTGCCAGCAGCCAGGAGGAGAAAGGGAATCAGCCCCAGCATTTT.

The rearrangement uses TRBV28 and TRBJ1-2; D ambiguous. The germline gives CDR1 MDHEN, CDR2 SYDVKM. Trimming pared 11 bases from V and 7 bases from J, leaving 14 bases between. The CDR3 extends over 11 amino acids. DNA of the CDR3: TGTGCCGCGGCTGAGTTGGGTGGCTACACCTTC. Protein sequence: CAAAELGGYTF.

The chain recombines TRBV7-8 with TRBJ2-5, with no clear D. The CDR3 is 14 residues long. V lost 1 base to trimming and J lost 0 bases, with 6 bases between them. Germline values: CDR1 SGHVS, CDR2 FQNEAQ. Here the CDR3 DNA reads TGTGCCAGCAGCTTAGGTGGCAACCAAGAGACCCAGTACTTC. Protein: CASSLGGNQETQYF.

This chain uses TRBV2 with TRBJ2-3; 9 bases map to TRBD2. The CDR3 length is 13 residues. Per germline, CDR1 SNHLY and CDR2 FYNNEI. Germline trimming cut 8 bases from V and 11 bases from J; bases unmatched to any gene: 11. The CDR3 is CASVASGTSEQYF. CDR3 DNA: TGTGCCAGCGTGGCTAGCGGGACCTCAGAGCAGTATTTT.

This sequence joins TRBV4-1 and TRBJ2-1; TRBD2 matches 16 bases. CDR3 length: 19 amino acids. Germline V gene sequence: CDR1 MGHRA, CDR2 YSYEKL. V trimming: 3 bases; J trimming: 7 bases; junction bases outside the gene matches: 12. CDR3 sequence reads: CASSHRGGTSGRVGNEQFF. CDR3 nucleotide sequence: TGCGCCAGCAGCCATAGAGGTGGGACTAGCGGGAGGGTAGGGAATGAGCAGTTCTTC.

The genes are TRBV18 and TRBJ2-7; D is perhaps TRBD2 (5 bases). The CDR3 covers 15 residues. Germline V lookup: CDR1 KGHSH, CDR2 LQKENI. V lost 3 bases, J lost 0 bases, and 12 bases lay in between. As DNA, the CDR3 is TGTGCCAGCTCACCCGGTGAGCGGAGCTCCTACGAGCAGTACTTC. Protein product: CASSPGERSSYEQYF. Complete variable domain (other parts from reference TRBV18 and TRBJ2-7): NAGVMQNPRHLVRRRGQEARLRCSPMKGHSHVYWYRQLPEEGLKFMVYLQKENIIDESGMPKERFSAEFPKEGPSILRIQQVVRGDSAAYFCASSPGERSSYEQYFGPGTRLTVT.

This clone was counted between two and nine times. The chain carries TRBV5-5 and TRBJ1-3; D unresolved. CDR1 and CDR2 (germline): SGHKS, YYEKEE (reference sequence). This CDR3 has 15 residues. Trimming stripped 0 bases from V and 0 bases from J, with 7 bases between. The CDR3 here is CASSLGYSSGNTIYF. In DNA, the CDR3 is TGTGCCAGCAGCTTGGGTTACAGCTCTGGAAACACCATATATTTT. Drawing the rest from reference TRBV5-5 and TRBJ1-3, the complete variable domain is DAGVTQSPTHLIKTRGQQVTLRCSPISGHKSVSWYQQVLGQGPQFIFQYYEKEERGRGNFPDRFSARQFPNYSSELNVNALLLGDSALYLCASSLGYSSGNTIYFGEGSWLTVV.

J is TRBJ2-1 and V is TRBV29-1; possible D gene TRBD2, 7 bases. CDR1 SQVTM and CDR2 ANQGSEA come from the germline V gene. This CDR3 contains 16 residues. Trimming stripped 2 bases from V and 0 bases from J, with 14 bases between. The CDR3, as DNA: TGCAGCGTTGAAAGTCTAGCGGACAGCTCCTACAATGAGCAGTTCTTC. It encodes CSVESLADSSYNEQFF.

The chain joins TRBV2 to TRBJ2-3, with TRBD2 identical over 8 bases. The CDR3 extends over 13 amino acids. Trimming at V came to 6 bases and at J to 1 base, leaving 0 bases not matched to a gene. Germline assignment: CDR1 SNHLY and CDR2 FYNNEI. CDR3: CASRTSGTDTQYF. As DNA, the CDR3 is TGTGCCAGCAGGACTAGCGGCACAGATACGCAGTATTTT.